This note documents a single TCR beta chain sequence. As yet, its antigen is unknown. This entry comes from a study of cytotoxic CD8 clonotypes in ibrutinib-treated CLL. Germline V gives CDR1 SGHRS, CDR2 YFSETQ. The CDR3 totals 13 residues. V shed 0 bases and J shed 3 bases, with 7 bases lying between them. Study-wide results and caveats: Clonality rose at ibrutinib response, held steady in sustained remission, and fell toward baseline at progression. Relative to age-matched healthy donors, clonality at baseline was higher, and it tracked circulating CD8+ T-cell counts.

Produced via immunoSEQ multiplex PCR; TCRdb's table is partial and in-frame only. The sample consists of around 77,000 clones, 80% of them appearing once. V is TRBV5-1 and J is TRBJ2-7; no clear D gene. The sequence was obtained from a human donor with chronic lymphocytic leukemia. The source material was PBMCs, sampled at disease progression, from a patient treated with ibrutinib. CDR3 amino acids: CASSLGIRYEQYF. The CDR3 coding sequence is TGCGCCAGCAGCTTGGGGATCCGCTACGAGCAGTACTTC.